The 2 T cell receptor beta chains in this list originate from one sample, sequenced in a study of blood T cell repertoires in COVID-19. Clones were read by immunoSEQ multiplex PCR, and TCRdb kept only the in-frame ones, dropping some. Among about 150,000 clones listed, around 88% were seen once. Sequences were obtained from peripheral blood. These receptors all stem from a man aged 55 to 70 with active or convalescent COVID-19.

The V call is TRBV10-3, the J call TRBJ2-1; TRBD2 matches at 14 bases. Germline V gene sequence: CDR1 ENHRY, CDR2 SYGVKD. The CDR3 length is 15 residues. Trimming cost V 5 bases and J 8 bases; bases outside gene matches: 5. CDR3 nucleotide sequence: TGTGCCATCAGTCCGGGACTAGCGGGAGTGGATGAGCAGTTCTTC. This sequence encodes CAISPGLAGVDEQFF.

CDR3 protein: CASAHGEQETQYF. DNA for the CDR3: TGTGCTAGTGCCCACGGGGAACAAGAGACCCAGTACTTC. The chain combines TRBV12-5 with TRBJ2-5; D might be TRBD2 (5 bases). CDR3 length equals 13 residues. The ends were cut back, 7 bases at V and 2 bases at J, with 11 bases in the middle. In germline, CDR1 is LGHNT, CDR2 FRNRAP.